This T cell receptor (beta chain) was captured in a study of T cells in Graves' hyperthyroidism and ophthalmopathy (dated by TCRdb to between 2019 and 2020). Study-wide context: Peripheral blood samples were taken at the time of initial diagnosis, prior to any treatment. After blood sampling, hyperthyroidism patients were treated with methimazole at a starting dose of 30 mg daily, and ophthalmopathy patients were treated with high-dose intravenous methylprednisolone. In addition, the study compared T-cell repertoires in thyroid tissue and in blood from over 5 Graves' hyperthyroidism patients. TCR V-J signatures able to tell the groups apart were searched for in a discovery cohort of 90 to 100 patients, of whom more than 40 had Graves' ophthalmopathy and about 60 had stable Graves' hyperthyroidism. According to the paper, TCR Vbeta CDR3 sequencing was carried out on over 130 peripheral blood samples, which came from some 41 ophthalmopathy, under 85 hyperthyroidism and roughly 17 progressor patients. The roughly 100 discovery patients were randomly split 7:3 into training and test sets. Prospective prediction of ophthalmopathy was tested in an independent validation cohort consisting of about 20 hyperthyroidism patients and around 17 patients who later progressed to ophthalmopathy.

The TCR beta CDR3 regions were amplified from RNA transcripts. The TCR CDR3 was subjected to a first round of RT-PCR using the HTBI primer set and the Qiagen OneStep RT-PCR kit. The libraries were constructed in a second round of multiplex PCR and then size-selected and purified. Sequencing of the libraries was done on an Illumina HiSeq2000 using paired-end 100 bp reads. Under the source paper's analysis protocol: Raw data were processed with SOAPnuke, discarding reads with adapters, uncalled bases, mean Phred below 15, or no exact constant-primer or identifier match. COPE v1.2.5 was used to merge high-quality paired reads, and clonotypes were defined as unique nucleotide sequences. Clonotypes were aligned to IMGT TRBV, TRBD and TRBJ reference segments using MiTCR v1.1. Only V-J combinations with frequency above 0.0001, covering approximately 99% of repertoires, were analysed. The TCS score was defined as F50 (clonal expansion) divided by E x V (chaos), with BLOSUM62-based TCRdist calculated between CDR3 peptides within each V-J. Welch's t-statistics and random forest reduced 450 to 600 V-J features to 13, which were used in a naive Bayes classifier (R e1071). Starting from the raw public reads, TCRdb applied fastp trimming at Q25, assembled clones with MiXCR and retained in-frame beta chains. CDR3 protein duplicates are merged, each entry listing the most common genes and DNA. The V and J calls and clone size are TCRdb's, not the authors'. The sample has approximately 610,000 distinct CDR3 sequences on record, 16% of them singletons. About 18% of the sample comes from the top ten.

General conclusions and limits of the study: A 13 V-J signature model separated ophthalmopathy from stable hyperthyroidism, with about 90% sensitivity and roughly 82% specificity in cross-validation and 80%/75% in testing. No statistical method was used to fix the sample size in advance, and group allocation was not hidden from the investigators. In validation, the model predicted progression to ophthalmopathy with around 71% sensitivity and approximately 74% specificity, a median of 6.5 months before onset. Most expanded thyroid clonotypes (frequency above 0.001) were also detected in blood, suggesting blood repertoires may reflect thyroid immune responses.

A patient counted as having stable Graves' hyperthyroidism if no progression to ophthalmopathy occurred over 18 months of follow-up. Hyperthyroidism patients were aged 18 to 65 years and newly diagnosed, with disease duration of less than 2 months. Exclusion was applied to patients with uncontrolled infections, other autoimmune diseases, pregnancy or lactation. Diagnoses relied on clinical symptoms, serum thyroxine and TRAb, thyroid ultrasound and orbital computed tomography. PBMCs were separated from about 10 ml of fresh peripheral blood using Ficoll-Paque density gradient centrifugation. Trizol reagent was used to extract total RNA, and RNA quality was then checked on an Agilent 2100 Bioanalyzer. Ends trimmed: V by 0 bases, J by 0 bases; bases unmatched to a gene: 1. CDR1 and CDR2 are read off the germline V gene as SGHRS and YFSETQ. The CDR3 numbers 15 residues from cysteine through phenylalanine. Only the CDR3 DNA stays, 45 bases, in frame from base 1.

This clonotype has more than one count but fewer than ten. It has no known antigen specificity. No much larger clone exists at a distance of one base, and base qualities are not known. In this chain, TRBV5-1 is recombined with TRBJ2-3; the central 7 bases match TRBD2. The TCR sequence derives from a young woman with Graves' hyperthyroidism. Specimen: blood. In nucleotide form, the sequence is TGCGCCAGCAGCTTGGAGACTAGCAGCACAGATACGCAGTATTTT. The resulting protein is CASSLETSSTDTQYF.